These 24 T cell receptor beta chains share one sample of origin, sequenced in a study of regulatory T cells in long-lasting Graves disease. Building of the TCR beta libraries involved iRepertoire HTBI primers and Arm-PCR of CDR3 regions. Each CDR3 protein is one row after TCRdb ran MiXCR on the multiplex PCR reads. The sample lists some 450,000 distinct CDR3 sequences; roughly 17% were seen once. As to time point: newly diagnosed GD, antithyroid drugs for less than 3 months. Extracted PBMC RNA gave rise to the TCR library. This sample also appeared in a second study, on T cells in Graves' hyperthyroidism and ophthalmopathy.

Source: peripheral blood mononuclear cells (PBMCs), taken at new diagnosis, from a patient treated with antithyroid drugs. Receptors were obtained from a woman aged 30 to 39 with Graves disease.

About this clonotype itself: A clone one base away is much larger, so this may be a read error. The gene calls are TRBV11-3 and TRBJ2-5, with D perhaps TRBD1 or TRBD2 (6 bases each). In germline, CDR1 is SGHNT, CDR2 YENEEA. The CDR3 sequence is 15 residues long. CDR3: CASSLGGHLQETLYF. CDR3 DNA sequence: TGTGCCAGCAGCCTCGGGGGCCACCTTCAAGAGACCCTGTACTTC.

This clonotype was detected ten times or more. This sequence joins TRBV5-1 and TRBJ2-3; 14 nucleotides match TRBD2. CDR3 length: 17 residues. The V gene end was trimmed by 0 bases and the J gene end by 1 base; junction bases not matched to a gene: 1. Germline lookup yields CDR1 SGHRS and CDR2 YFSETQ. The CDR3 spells CASSLGGLAGGTDTQYF. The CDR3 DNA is TGCGCCAGCAGCTTGGGGGGACTAGCGGGAGGCACAGATACGCAGTATTTT. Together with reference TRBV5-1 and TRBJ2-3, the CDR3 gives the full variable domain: KAGVTQTPRYLIKTRGQQVTLSCSPISGHRSVSWYQQTPGQGLQFLFEYFSETQRNKGNFPGRFSGRQFSNSRSEMNVSTLELGDSALYLCASSLGGLAGGTDTQYFGPGTRLTVL.

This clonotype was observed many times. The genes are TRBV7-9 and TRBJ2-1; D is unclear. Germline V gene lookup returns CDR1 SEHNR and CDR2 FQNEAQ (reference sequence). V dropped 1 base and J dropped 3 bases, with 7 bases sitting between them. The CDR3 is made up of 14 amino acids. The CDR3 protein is CASSLVPDYNEQFF. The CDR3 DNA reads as TGTGCCAGCAGCTTAGTGCCCGACTACAATGAGCAGTTCTTC.

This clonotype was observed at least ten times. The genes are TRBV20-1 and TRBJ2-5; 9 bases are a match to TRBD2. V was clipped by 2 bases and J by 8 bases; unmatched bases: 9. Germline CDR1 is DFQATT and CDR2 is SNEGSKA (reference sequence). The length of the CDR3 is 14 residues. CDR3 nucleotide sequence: TGCAGTGCTAGATCGGGACTAGCTATCCAAACCCAGTACTTC. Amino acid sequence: CSARSGLAIQTQYF.

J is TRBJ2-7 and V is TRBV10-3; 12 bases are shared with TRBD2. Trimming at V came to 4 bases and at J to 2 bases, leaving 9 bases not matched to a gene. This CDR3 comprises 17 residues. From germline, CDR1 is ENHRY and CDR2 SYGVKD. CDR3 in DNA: TGTGCCATCAGTGGACTAGCGGGAGTTCACGGGGCCTACGAGCAGTACTTC. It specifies CAISGLAGVHGAYEQYF.

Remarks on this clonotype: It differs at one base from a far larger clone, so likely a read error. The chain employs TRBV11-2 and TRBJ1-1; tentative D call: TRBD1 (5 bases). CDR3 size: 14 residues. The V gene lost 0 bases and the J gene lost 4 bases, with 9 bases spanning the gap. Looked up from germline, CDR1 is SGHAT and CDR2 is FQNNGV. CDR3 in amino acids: CASSLETAGTEAFF. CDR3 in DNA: TGTGCCAGCAGCTTAGAGACAGCGGGCACTGAAGCTTTCTTT.

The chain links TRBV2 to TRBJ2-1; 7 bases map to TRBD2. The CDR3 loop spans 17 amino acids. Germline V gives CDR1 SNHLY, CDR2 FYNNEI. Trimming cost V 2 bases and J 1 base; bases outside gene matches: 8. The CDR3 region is CASSEPIAGASYNEQFF. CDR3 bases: TGTGCCAGCAGTGAACCGATAGCGGGTGCATCCTACAATGAGCAGTTCTTC.

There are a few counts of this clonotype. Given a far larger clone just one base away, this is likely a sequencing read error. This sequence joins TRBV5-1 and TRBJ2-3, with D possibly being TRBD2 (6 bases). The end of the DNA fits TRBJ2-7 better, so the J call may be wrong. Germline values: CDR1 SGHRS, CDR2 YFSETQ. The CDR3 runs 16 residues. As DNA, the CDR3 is TGCGCCAGCAGCTTGGATGCGGGGCTCTCCTACAATGAGCAGTACTTC. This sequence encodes CASSLDAGLSYNEQYF.

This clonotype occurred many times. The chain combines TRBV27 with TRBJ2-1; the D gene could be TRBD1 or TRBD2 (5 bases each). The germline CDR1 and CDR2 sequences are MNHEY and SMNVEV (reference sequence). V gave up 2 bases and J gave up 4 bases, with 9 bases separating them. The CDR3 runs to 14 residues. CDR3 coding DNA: TGTGCCAGCAGTTTAGGGACCCTTTACAATGAGCAGTTCTTC. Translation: CASSLGTLYNEQFF.

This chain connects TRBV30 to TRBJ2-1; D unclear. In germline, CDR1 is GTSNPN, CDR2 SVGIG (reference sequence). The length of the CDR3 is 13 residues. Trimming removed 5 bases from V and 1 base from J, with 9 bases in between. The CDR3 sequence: CAWEPLSYNEQFF. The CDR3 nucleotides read TGTGCCTGGGAGCCCCTTTCCTACAATGAGCAGTTCTTC.

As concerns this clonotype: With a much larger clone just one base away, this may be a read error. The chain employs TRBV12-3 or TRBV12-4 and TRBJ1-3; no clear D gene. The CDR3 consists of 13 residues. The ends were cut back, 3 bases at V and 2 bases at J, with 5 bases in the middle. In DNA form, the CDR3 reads TGTGCCAGCAGTTTCAATGCTGGAAACACCATATATTTT. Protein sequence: CASSFNAGNTIYF.

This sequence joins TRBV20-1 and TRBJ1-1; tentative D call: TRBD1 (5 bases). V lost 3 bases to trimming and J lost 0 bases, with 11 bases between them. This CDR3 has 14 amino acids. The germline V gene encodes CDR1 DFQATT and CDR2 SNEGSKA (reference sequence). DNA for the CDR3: TGCAGTGCTAGGGGGGGGGGATTGAACACTGAAGCTTTCTTT. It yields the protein CSARGGGLNTEAFF.

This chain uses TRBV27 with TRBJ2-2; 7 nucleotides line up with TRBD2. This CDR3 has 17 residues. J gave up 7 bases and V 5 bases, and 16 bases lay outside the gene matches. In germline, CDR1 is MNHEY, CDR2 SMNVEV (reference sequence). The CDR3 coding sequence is TGTGCCAGCAGTCCTCGCCCTCCGGGACTATTCGTCGGGGAGCTGTTTTTT. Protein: CASSPRPPGLFVGELFF.

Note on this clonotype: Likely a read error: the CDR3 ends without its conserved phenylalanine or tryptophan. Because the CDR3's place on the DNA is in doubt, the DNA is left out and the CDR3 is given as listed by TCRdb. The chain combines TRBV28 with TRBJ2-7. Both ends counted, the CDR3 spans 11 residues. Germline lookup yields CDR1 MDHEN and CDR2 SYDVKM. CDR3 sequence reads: CASSHSTTPTL.

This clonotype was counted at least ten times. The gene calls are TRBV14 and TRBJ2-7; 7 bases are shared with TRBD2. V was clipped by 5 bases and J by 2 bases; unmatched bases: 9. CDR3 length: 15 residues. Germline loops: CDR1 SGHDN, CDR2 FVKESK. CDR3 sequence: CASSTFGGSTYEQYF. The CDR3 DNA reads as TGTGCCAGCAGCACCTTCGGCGGGAGTACCTACGAGCAGTACTTC.

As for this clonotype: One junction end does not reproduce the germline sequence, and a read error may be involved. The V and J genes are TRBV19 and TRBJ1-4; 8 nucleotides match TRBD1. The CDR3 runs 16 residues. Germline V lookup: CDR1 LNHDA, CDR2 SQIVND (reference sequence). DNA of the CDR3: TGTGCCAGTAGTCCGACAGGGGTCACGGCCAATGAAAAACCGTTTTTT. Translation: CASSPTGVTANEKPFF.

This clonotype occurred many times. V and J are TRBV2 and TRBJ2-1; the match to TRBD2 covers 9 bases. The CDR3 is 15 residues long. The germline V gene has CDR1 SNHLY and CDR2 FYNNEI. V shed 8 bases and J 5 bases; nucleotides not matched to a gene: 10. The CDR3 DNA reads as TGTGCCAGCTTCGAGTCGACTAGCGGTCACAATGAGCAGTTCTTC. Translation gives CASFESTSGHNEQFF. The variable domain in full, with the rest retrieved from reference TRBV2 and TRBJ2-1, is EPEVTQTPSHQVTQMGQEVILRCVPISNHLYFYWYRQILGQKVEFLVSFYNNEISEKSEIFDDQFSVERPDGSNFTLKIRSTKLEDSAMYFCASFESTSGHNEQFFGPGTRLTVL.

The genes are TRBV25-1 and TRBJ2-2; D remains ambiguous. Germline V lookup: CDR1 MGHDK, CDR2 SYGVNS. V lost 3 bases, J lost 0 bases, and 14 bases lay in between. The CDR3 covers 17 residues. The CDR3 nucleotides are TGTGCCAGCAGTGACCAGATGCAGCTTCCGAACACCGGGGAGCTGTTTTTT. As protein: CASSDQMQLPNTGELFF. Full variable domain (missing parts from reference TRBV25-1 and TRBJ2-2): EADIYQTPRYLVIGTGKKITLECSQTMGHDKMYWYQQDPGMELHLIHYSYGVNSTEKGDLSSESTVSRIRTEHFPLTLESARPSHTSQYLCASSDQMQLPNTGELFFGEGSRLTVL.

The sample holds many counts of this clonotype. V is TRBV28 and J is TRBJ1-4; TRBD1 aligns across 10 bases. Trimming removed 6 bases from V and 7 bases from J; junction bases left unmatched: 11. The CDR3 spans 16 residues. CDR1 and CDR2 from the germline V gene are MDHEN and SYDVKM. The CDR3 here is CASRSDGTGVAEKLFF. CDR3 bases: TGTGCCAGCAGGAGCGACGGGACAGGGGTGGCTGAAAAACTGTTTTTT.

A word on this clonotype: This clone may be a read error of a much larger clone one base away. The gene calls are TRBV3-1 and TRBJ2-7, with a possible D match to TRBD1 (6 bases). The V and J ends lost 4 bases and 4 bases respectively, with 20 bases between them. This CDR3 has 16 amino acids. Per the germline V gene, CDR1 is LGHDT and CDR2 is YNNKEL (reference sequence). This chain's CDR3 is CASSRDPGTRSYEQYF. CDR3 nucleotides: TGTGCCAGCAGCCGAGATCCCGGGACACGATCGTACGAGCAGTACTTC.

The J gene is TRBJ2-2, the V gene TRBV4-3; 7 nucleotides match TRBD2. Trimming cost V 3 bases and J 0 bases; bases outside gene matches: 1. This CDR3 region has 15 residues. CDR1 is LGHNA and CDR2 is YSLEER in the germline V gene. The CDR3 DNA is TGCGCCAGCAGCCAGGGAGGGACGAACACCGGGGAGCTGTTTTTT. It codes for CASSQGGTNTGELFF.

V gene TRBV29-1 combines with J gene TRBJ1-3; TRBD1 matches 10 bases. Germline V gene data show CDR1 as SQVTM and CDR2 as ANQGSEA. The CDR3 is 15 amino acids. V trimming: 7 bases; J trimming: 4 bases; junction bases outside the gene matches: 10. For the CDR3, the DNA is TGCAGCGCAGGACAGGGGGATTTTGGAGGAAACACCATATATTTT. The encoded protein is CSAGQGDFGGNTIYF.

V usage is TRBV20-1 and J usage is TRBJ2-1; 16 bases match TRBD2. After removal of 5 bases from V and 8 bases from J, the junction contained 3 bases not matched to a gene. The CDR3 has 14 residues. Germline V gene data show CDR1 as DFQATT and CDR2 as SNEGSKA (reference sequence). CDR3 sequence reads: CSAPGLAGGYEQFF. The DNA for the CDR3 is TGCAGTGCTCCGGGACTAGCGGGAGGGTATGAGCAGTTCTTC.

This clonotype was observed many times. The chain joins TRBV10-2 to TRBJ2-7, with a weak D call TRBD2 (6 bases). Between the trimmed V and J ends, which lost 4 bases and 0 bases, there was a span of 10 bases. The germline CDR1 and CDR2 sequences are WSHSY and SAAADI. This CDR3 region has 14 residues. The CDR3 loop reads CASSAGTHSYEQYF. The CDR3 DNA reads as TGCGCCAGCAGTGCCGGGACTCACTCCTACGAGCAGTACTTC.